The 26 T cell receptor beta chains in this list originate from one sample, sequenced in a study of blood T cell repertoires in COVID-19. The method was immunoSEQ multiplex PCR; TCRdb's version includes in-frame clones alone and lacks a portion of them. The sample has some 140,000 clones; more than 60% are singletons. Sequenced sample: peripheral blood. The receptors originated from a man older than 75 with acute or convalescent COVID-19.

This chain joins TRBV18 and TRBJ1-5; TRBD1 might be the D (6 bases). The CDR3 is made up of 14 amino acids. Looked up from germline, CDR1 is KGHSH and CDR2 is LQKENI. V was clipped by 4 bases and J by 5 bases, with 12 bases between them. In nucleotides, the CDR3 is TGTGCCAGCTCACTCAGGGGAACGGATCAGCCCCAGCATTTT. Translated, it gives CASSLRGTDQPQHF.

This CDR3 is CASSPHLALTEAFF. The DNA for the CDR3 is TGTGCCAGCAGCCCCCACTTAGCTCTCACTGAAGCTTTCTTT. The chain combines TRBV14 with TRBJ1-1; the D is unclear. Germline CDR1 and CDR2: SGHDN and FVKESK. Trimming took off 4 bases at V and 4 bases at J, with 13 bases between the two ends. The CDR3 runs 14 residues.

The chain is built from TRBV7-9 and TRBJ1-2; D unclear. The germline V gene has CDR1 SEHNR and CDR2 FQNEAQ (reference sequence). This CDR3 has 15 amino acids. The V and J ends lost 2 bases and 3 bases respectively, with 13 bases between them. The CDR3 DNA follows: TGTGCCAGCAGCTTATCTCTAGACCCGTACTATGGCTACACCTTC. Encoded protein: CASSLSLDPYYGYTF.

The rearrangement uses TRBV7-6 and TRBJ1-6, with 11 bases fitting TRBD1. Germline loops: CDR1 SGHVS, CDR2 FNYEAQ. CDR3 length: 16 amino acids. V was clipped by 5 bases and J by 5 bases; unmatched bases: 5. CDR3 nucleotides: TGTGCCAGCAGCCGGACAGGGGGCTTCGATAATTCACCCCTCCACTTT. Amino acid sequence: CASSRTGGFDNSPLHF.

The J gene is TRBJ2-7, the V gene TRBV7-2, with 10 bases fitting TRBD2. In germline, CDR1 is SGHTA, CDR2 FQGNSA. V lost 2 bases and J lost 3; bases outside the gene matches: 7. The CDR3 runs 16 residues. The CDR3 protein is CASSLIPTSGFYEQYF. The CDR3 bases are TGTGCCAGCAGCTTAATCCCGACTAGCGGGTTCTACGAGCAGTACTTC.

CDR3 DNA: TGTGCCAGCAGCTTGGGCTCGATGGCTGATACGCAGTATTTT. Its protein is CASSLGSMADTQYF. This chain joins TRBV5-5 and TRBJ2-3; no definite D call. Deletions cut 0 bases from V and 6 bases from J, with 11 bases between. The CDR3 extends over 14 amino acids. CDR1 is SGHKS, CDR2 YYEKEE, per germline (reference sequence).

The chain is built from TRBV5-1 and TRBJ2-1, with 13 bases matching TRBD2. V shed 0 bases, J shed 9 bases, and the junction held 3 bases outside the gene matches. Germline values: CDR1 SGHRS, CDR2 YFSETQ. This CDR3 has 15 amino acids. The CDR3 sequence is CASSLGLAGGLEQFF. The CDR3, as DNA: TGCGCCAGCAGCTTGGGACTAGCGGGGGGTCTTGAGCAGTTCTTC.

This rearrangement joins TRBV6-5 to TRBJ1-2; D gene ambiguous. V was pared by 5 bases and J by 3 bases, with 10 bases between. This CDR3 contains 13 residues. The germline CDR1 and CDR2 sequences are MNHEY and SVGAGI. This chain's CDR3 is CASSKVDYYGYTF. The CDR3 coding sequence is TGTGCCAGCAGTAAGGTTGACTACTATGGCTACACCTTC.

The chain links TRBV9 to TRBJ1-6, with D perhaps TRBD1 (5 bases). Germline CDR1 SGDLS, CDR2 YYNGEE. V lost 3 bases, J lost 7 bases, and 14 bases lay in between. CDR3 length: 15 amino acids. CDR3 region: CASSAFGQGNSPLHF. The CDR3 DNA sequence: TGTGCCAGCAGCGCCTTTGGGCAGGGCAATTCACCCCTCCACTTT.

The chain combines TRBV30 with TRBJ2-5, with 7 bases lining up with TRBD1. The ends lost 3 bases at V and 9 bases at J; junction bases unmatched: 10. The CDR3 contains 13 residues. Germline lookup yields CDR1 GTSNPN and CDR2 SVGIG (reference sequence). This chain's CDR3 is CAWRQGPQGAQYF. The CDR3 region has the DNA TGTGCCTGGAGACAGGGGCCCCAGGGGGCCCAGTACTTC. Using reference TRBV30 and TRBJ2-5 for the parts outside the CDR3, the full variable domain is SQTIHQWPATLVQPVGSPLSLECTVEGTSNPNLYWYRQAAGRGLQLLFYSVGIGQISSEVPQNLSASRPQDRQFILSSKKLLLSDSGFYLCAWRQGPQGAQYFGPGTRLLVL.

Ten or more counts support this clone. The chain is built from TRBV6-5 and TRBJ2-4, with D perhaps matching TRBD2 (5 bases). CDR1 and CDR2 from the germline V gene are MNHEY and SVGAGI. Trimming stripped 5 bases from V and 7 bases from J, with 18 bases between. This CDR3 is 15 amino acids long. The CDR3 sequence: CASSPSRTGSNIQYF. The CDR3 DNA reads as TGTGCCAGCAGTCCATCTCGGACGGGAAGCAACATTCAGTACTTC.

The rearrangement joins TRBV4-2 to TRBJ2-2; 7 bases agree with TRBD1. The V segment lost 5 bases and the J segment 8 bases; nucleotides outside the gene matches: 11. CDR1 is LGHNA, CDR2 YNFKEQ, per germline. The CDR3 contains 15 residues. The CDR3 coding sequence is TGTGCCAGCAGCTCCCGAGGGGACAGCCAAGGGGAGCTGTTTTTT. Protein: CASSSRGDSQGELFF.

This chain joins TRBV7-9 and TRBJ2-3; 11 bases match TRBD2. The CDR3 spans 17 residues. V was pared by 5 bases and J by 2 bases, with 9 bases of the junction left unmatched. The germline V gene encodes CDR1 SEHNR and CDR2 FQNEAQ (reference sequence). CDR3 amino acids: CASSPIPSGGYTDTQYF. The CDR3 DNA is TGTGCCAGCAGCCCTATTCCTAGCGGGGGGTACACAGATACGCAGTATTTT.

A few counts support this clone. The chain combines TRBV12-3 or TRBV12-4 with TRBJ1-6, with D perhaps matching TRBD1 (6 bases). Trimming left V 4 bases short and J 15 bases short, with 13 bases between. The CDR3 covers 12 residues. As DNA, the CDR3 is TGTGCCAGCAGTTACGGGGGGCTACTCCTCCACTTT. Protein product: CASSYGGLLLHF.

The CDR3 loop reads CASSADSKRGKLFF. In DNA, the CDR3 is TGTGCCAGCAGCGCGGATTCAAAACGGGGAAAACTGTTTTTT. The chain combines TRBV11-2 with TRBJ1-4; D unclear. Germline V lookup: CDR1 SGHAT, CDR2 FQNNGV. This CDR3 is built from 14 residues. The V gene lost 5 bases and the J gene lost 10 bases, with 17 bases spanning the gap.

The chain combines TRBV5-1 with TRBJ1-4; 7 positions agree with TRBD1. From germline, CDR1 is SGHRS and CDR2 YFSETQ. Trimming at V came to 5 bases and at J to 7 bases, leaving 8 bases not matched to a gene. The CDR3 loop spans 14 amino acids. This chain's CDR3 is CASSFTGEIEKLFF. Written as DNA, the CDR3 is TGCGCCAGCAGTTTTACAGGGGAAATTGAAAAACTGTTTTTT.

CDR3 amino acids: CASSPNRADEAFF. CDR3 bases: TGTGCCAGCTCACCAAACAGGGCCGATGAAGCTTTCTTT. This chain links TRBV18 with TRBJ1-1; TRBD1 might be the D (6 bases). Germline loops: CDR1 KGHSH, CDR2 LQKENI. V lost 2 bases to trimming and J lost 7 bases, with 11 bases between them. This CDR3 region has 13 residues.

CDR3 sequence: CASSPPGTGLNTEAFF. The CDR3 nucleotides read TGTGCCAGCTCACCACCGGGGACAGGGTTGAACACTGAAGCTTTCTTT. V is TRBV18 and J is TRBJ1-1; 9 nucleotides agree with TRBD1. This CDR3 contains 16 residues. The junction had 2 bases not matched to a gene; V was cut back by 0 bases and J by 0 bases. The germline V gene has CDR1 KGHSH and CDR2 LQKENI.

In DNA form, the CDR3 reads TGTGCCAGCAGCGTAGATTCCCTAGCGGGGGCCGCAGATACGCAGTATTTT. It codes for CASSVDSLAGAADTQYF. This chain uses TRBV9 with TRBJ2-3, with 10 bases fitting TRBD2. The CDR3 spans 17 residues. The J segment lost 4 bases and the V segment lost 0 bases, leaving 8 bases of the junction unmatched. CDR1 and CDR2 (germline): SGDLS, YYNGEE.

This clone was counted a few times. V gene TRBV7-8 combines with J gene TRBJ2-5; 7 bases map to TRBD2. Germline CDR1 is SGHVS and CDR2 is FQNEAQ. The CDR3 has 15 residues. The trim removed 3 bases at V and 0 bases at J, leaving 4 bases unmatched. The CDR3 region has the DNA TGTGCCAGCAGCTTTGCTAGCGGCTACCAAGAGACCCAGTACTTC. This encodes CASSFASGYQETQYF.

The V and J genes are TRBV11-2 and TRBJ1-6; unclear D gene. CDR1 and CDR2 from the germline V gene are SGHAT and FQNNGV. V lost 2 bases and J 9 bases, leaving 8 bases between the germline ends. This CDR3 spans 13 amino acids. The CDR3 here is CASSLYQASPLHF. CDR3 in DNA: TGTGCCAGCAGCTTATATCAGGCTTCACCCCTCCACTTT.

The rearrangement joins TRBV30 to TRBJ1-5, with 7 bases that match TRBD1. Germline lookup yields CDR1 GTSNPN and CDR2 SVGIG (reference sequence). Trimming took 0 bases from V and 4 from J; bases not matched to a gene: 6. This CDR3 contains 15 residues. The CDR3 DNA follows: TGTGCCTGGAGTGTACGAGGGGGCGGGAATCAGCCCCAGCATTTT. It is translated as CAWSVRGGGNQPQHF.

V and J are TRBV24-1 and TRBJ1-1; D gene uncertain. Trimming pared 8 bases from V and 4 bases from J, leaving 7 bases between. The germline V gene encodes CDR1 KGHDR and CDR2 SFDVKD. This CDR3 region has 11 residues. The CDR3 bases are TGTGCCACCACAGATCTCACTGAAGCTTTCTTT. It is translated as CATTDLTEAFF.

The chain links TRBV9 to TRBJ2-5; 10 nucleotides align to TRBD2. The CDR3 covers 16 residues. Unmatched junction bases numbered 7, after V lost 3 bases and J lost 2 bases. Per the germline V gene, CDR1 is SGDLS and CDR2 is YYNGEE. For the CDR3, the DNA is TGTGCCAGCAGCGCTGGGCGACTAGCGGGTCAAGAGACCCAGTACTTC. It codes for CASSAGRLAGQETQYF.

J is TRBJ1-2 and V is TRBV15; tentative D call: TRBD1 (6 bases). The germline gives CDR1 LNHNV, CDR2 YYDKDF (reference sequence). V was clipped by 0 bases and J by 4 bases, with 15 bases between them. This CDR3 spans 16 amino acids. CDR3 in DNA: TGTGCCACCAGCAGAGACTCAGGGGCGATCACCTATGGCTACACCTTC. Amino acids: CATSRDSGAITYGYTF.

The chain combines TRBV28 with TRBJ2-7; D is perhaps TRBD1 (6 bases). The CDR3 loop spans 14 amino acids. Germline-derived CDR1 and CDR2 are MDHEN and SYDVKM. V was shortened by 7 bases and J by 5 bases, with 18 bases between the two germline ends. CDR3 nucleotide sequence: TGTGCCAGCAAAAACCGGGGCAGGGGCAACGAGCAGTACTTC. This codes for CASKNRGRGNEQYF.